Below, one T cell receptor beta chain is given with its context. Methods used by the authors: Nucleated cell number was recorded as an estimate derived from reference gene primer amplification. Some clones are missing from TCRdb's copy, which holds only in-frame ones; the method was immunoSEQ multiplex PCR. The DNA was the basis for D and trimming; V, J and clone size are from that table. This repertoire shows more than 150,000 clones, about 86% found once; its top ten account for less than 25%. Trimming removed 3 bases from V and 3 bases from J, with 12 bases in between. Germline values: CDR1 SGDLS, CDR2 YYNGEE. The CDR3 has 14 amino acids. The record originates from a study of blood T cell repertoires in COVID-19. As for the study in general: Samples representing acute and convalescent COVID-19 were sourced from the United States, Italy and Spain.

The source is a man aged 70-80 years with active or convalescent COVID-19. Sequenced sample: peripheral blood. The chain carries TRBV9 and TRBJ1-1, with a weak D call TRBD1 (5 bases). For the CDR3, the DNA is TGTGCCAGCAGCGAGACCTGGGGGGACACTGAAGCTTTCTTT. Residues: CASSETWGDTEAFF.